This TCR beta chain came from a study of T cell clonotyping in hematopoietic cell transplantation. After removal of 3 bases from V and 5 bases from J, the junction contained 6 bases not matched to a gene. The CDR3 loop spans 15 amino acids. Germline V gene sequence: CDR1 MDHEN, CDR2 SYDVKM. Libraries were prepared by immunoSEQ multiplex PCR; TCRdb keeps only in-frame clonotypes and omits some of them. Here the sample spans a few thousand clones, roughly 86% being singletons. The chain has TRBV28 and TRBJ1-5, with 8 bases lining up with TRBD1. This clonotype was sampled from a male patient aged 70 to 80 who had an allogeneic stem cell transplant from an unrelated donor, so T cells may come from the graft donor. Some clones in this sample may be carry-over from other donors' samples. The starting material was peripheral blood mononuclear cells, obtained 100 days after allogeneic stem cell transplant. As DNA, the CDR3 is TGTGCCAGCAGTTTCCAGGACAGGGACCATCAGCCCCAGCATTTT. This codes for CASSFQDRDHQPQHF.